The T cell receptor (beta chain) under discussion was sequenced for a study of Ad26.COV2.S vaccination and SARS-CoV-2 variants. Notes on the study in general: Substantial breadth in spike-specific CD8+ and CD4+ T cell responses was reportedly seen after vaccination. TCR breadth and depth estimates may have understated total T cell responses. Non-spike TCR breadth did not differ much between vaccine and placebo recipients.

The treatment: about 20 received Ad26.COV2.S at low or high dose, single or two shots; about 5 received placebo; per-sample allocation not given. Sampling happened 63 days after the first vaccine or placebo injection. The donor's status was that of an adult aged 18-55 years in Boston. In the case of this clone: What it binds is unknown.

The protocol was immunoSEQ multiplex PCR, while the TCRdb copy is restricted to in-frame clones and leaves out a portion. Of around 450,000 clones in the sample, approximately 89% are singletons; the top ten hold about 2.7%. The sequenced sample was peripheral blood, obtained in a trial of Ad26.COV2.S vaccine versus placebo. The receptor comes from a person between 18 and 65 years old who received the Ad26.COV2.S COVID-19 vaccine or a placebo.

For the CDR3, the DNA is TGTGCCAGCAGCTCCCTGTCCGGGAGCGGGGAGCTGTTTTTT. Translation gives CASSSLSGSGELFF. The rearrangement links TRBV5-5 to TRBJ2-2, with a tentative D call TRBD2 (6 bases). CDR3 size: 14 residues. The V gene's germline CDR1 is SGHKS and CDR2 YYEKEE (reference sequence). The V and J ends lost 3 bases and 7 bases respectively, with 13 bases between them.